This TCR beta chain is from a study of preoperative IRX-2 immunotherapy in early breast cancer. Some clones are missing from TCRdb's copy, which holds only in-frame ones; the method was immunoSEQ multiplex PCR. The table shows about 29,000 clones, with 90% occurring only once. This clone was counted a few times. The treatment is: preoperative locoregional IRX-2 cytokine immunotherapy. This phase Ib study tested locoregional IRX-2 cytokine immunotherapy given before surgery. This material was acquired from a patient treated with IRX-2 immunotherapy. The receptor was derived from a human donor with breast cancer.

CDR3 coding DNA: TGTGCCAGCAGCCCGACGAGCCAGGGGTGGGGGGGCACTGAAGCTTTCTTT. Its protein is CASSPTSQGWGGTEAFF. The gene calls are TRBV5-6 and TRBJ1-1, with D tentatively TRBD1 (6 bases). The germline gives CDR1 SGHDT, CDR2 YYEEEE. CDR3 length: 17 residues. V was cut by 4 bases and J by 4 bases, with 23 bases left in between.